The source of this T cell receptor (beta chain) is a study of shared clonotypes between healthy human individuals. V lost 5 bases and J lost 2; bases outside the gene matches: 9. The CDR3 is 16 residues long. CDR1 SEHNR and CDR2 FQNEAQ come from the germline V gene (reference sequence). Some clones are missing from TCRdb's copy, which holds only in-frame ones; the method was immunoSEQ multiplex PCR. The sample has about 2.1 million clones, 90% to 95% seen once. CD8 cells classed as naive were CD45RO-negative and positively selected for CCR7, excluding terminally differentiated effector memory CD45RA+ cells. Every one of the donors was a Caucasian adult that lived in Nashville, Tennessee.

This receptor was identified in a man between 18 and 29 years old in good health. Some clones in this sample may be carry-over from other donors' samples. V usage is TRBV7-9 and J usage is TRBJ2-7; 10 bases fit TRBD2. Source material: naive CD8+ T cells from PBMCs. The CDR3 DNA is TGTGCCAGCAGCGATACCTTAGCGGGAGGACCCTACGAGCAGTACTTC. This encodes CASSDTLAGGPYEQYF.